The 30 T cell receptor beta chains below come from one sample, sequenced in a study of shared clonotypes between healthy human individuals. Assay used: immunoSEQ multiplex PCR; TCRdb lists only in-frame clones, some missing. The table lists 500,000 to 700,000 clones, 95% of them singletons. Naive-designated CD8 cells lacked CD45RO, were positively enriched for CCR7, and omitted terminally differentiated effector memory CD45RA+ cells. Sequencing used naive CD8+ T cells sorted from blood. All receptors come from a woman in her 30s in good health.

The chain is built from TRBV2 and TRBJ2-1; 7 bases fit TRBD2. The germline CDR1 and CDR2 sequences are SNHLY and FYNNEI. With V trimmed by 10 bases and J by 7 bases, 16 bases remained unmatched. The CDR3 has 15 residues. As DNA, the CDR3 is TGTGCCAACATCCTACAGACTAGCCTTATAAATGAGCAGTTCTTC. Residues: CANILQTSLINEQFF.

This clone was found once. Other DNA sequences from this sample encode an identical CDR3 as well. The gene calls are TRBV6-5 and TRBJ2-1; the match to TRBD2 covers 7 bases. CDR3 length equals 11 residues. After removal of 7 bases from V and 7 bases from J, the junction contained 1 base not matched to a gene. CDR1 MNHEY and CDR2 SVGAGI come from the germline V gene. The CDR3 nucleotides are TGTGCCAGCATCGGGGGGAATGAGCAGTTCTTC. Translating gives CASIGGNEQFF.

CDR3 residues: CASGQDSGYSYEQYF. Written as DNA, the CDR3 is TGTGCCAGCGGTCAGGATAGCGGGTACTCCTACGAGCAGTACTTC. The V call is TRBV6-1, the J call TRBJ2-7; TRBD2 agrees at 7 bases. J was trimmed by 0 bases and V by 8 bases; bases with no gene match: 10. The CDR3 extends over 15 amino acids. CDR1 and CDR2 (germline): MNHNS, SASEGT.

The chain uses TRBV28 and TRBJ2-7; TRBD2 matches at 8 bases. With V trimmed by 7 bases and J by 4 bases, 12 bases remained unmatched. Germline CDR1 is MDHEN and CDR2 is SYDVKM. This CDR3 is 15 amino acids long. The CDR3, as DNA: TGTGCCAGCACTGCCGGGACTAGATTTATTTACGAGCAGTACTTC. It is translated as CASTAGTRFIYEQYF.

This chain uses TRBV27 with TRBJ2-2; D may match TRBD1 or TRBD2 (5 bases each). Germline CDR1 reads MNHEY; CDR2 reads SMNVEV (reference sequence). The V end lost 10 bases, the J end lost 4 bases, and 19 bases lay between the germline ends. This CDR3 is built from 15 residues. This CDR3 is CANPESGTTTGELFF. DNA of the CDR3: TGTGCCAACCCGGAATCCGGGACCACCACCGGGGAGCTGTTTTTT.

The chain links TRBV29-1 to TRBJ2-1, with a weak D call TRBD1 (5 bases). Per the germline V gene, CDR1 is SQVTM and CDR2 is ANQGSEA. The CDR3 consists of 17 residues. V gave up 4 bases and J gave up 0 bases, with 19 bases separating them. The CDR3 nucleotides are TGCAGCGTTGTAGGGATCCAGGACACCAGCTCCTACAATGAGCAGTTCTTC. Encoded protein: CSVVGIQDTSSYNEQFF.

The chain employs TRBV7-9 and TRBJ2-7; D unresolved. Trimming took 5 bases from V and 3 from J, leaving 11 bases between them. The germline V gene encodes CDR1 SEHNR and CDR2 FQNEAQ (reference sequence). The CDR3 covers 13 residues. CDR3 residues: CASSPTEFYEQYF. CDR3 in DNA: TGTGCCAGCAGCCCCACAGAATTCTACGAGCAGTACTTC.

The chain couples TRBV14 to TRBJ2-5; D may be TRBD2 (6 bases). Per germline, CDR1 SGHDN and CDR2 FVKESK. The germline V and J ends were trimmed by 0 bases and 5 bases, with 10 bases remaining between them. This CDR3 has 14 residues. The CDR3, as DNA: TGTGCCAGCAGCCAAGATTGGGGGAGGGAGACCCAGTACTTC. Its translation is CASSQDWGRETQYF.

This clone was picked up a small number of times. The rearrangement joins TRBV28 to TRBJ2-3, with D unresolved. Trimming cost V 8 bases and J 14 bases, with 8 bases left between them. This CDR3 region has 8 residues. Germline V gene lookup returns CDR1 MDHEN and CDR2 SYDVKM. CDR3 sequence (DNA): TGTGCCAGCGGAGTGGGGTATTTT. It yields the protein CASGVGYF. Supplemented by reference TRBV28 and TRBJ2-3, the full variable domain reads DVKVTQSSRYLVKRTGEKVFLECVQDMDHENMFWYRQDPGLGLRLIYFSYDVKMKEKGDIPEGYSVSREKKERFSLILESASTNQTSMYLCASGVGYFGPGTRLTVL.

The V call is TRBV10-3, the J call TRBJ2-3; tentatively, D is TRBD2 (5 bases). The length of the CDR3 is 13 residues. Germline assignment: CDR1 ENHRY and CDR2 SYGVKD. Trimming removed 10 bases from V and 3 bases from J, with 14 bases in between. The CDR3 sequence is CATRLSGTDTQYF. The CDR3 DNA reads TGTGCCACCCGATTATCGGGGACAGATACGCAGTATTTT.

This chain uses TRBV5-1 with TRBJ1-1, with D unresolved. Per the germline V gene, CDR1 is SGHRS and CDR2 is YFSETQ. Trimming took 3 bases from V and 0 from J, leaving 9 bases between them. The CDR3 totals 14 residues. CDR3 protein: CASSWESLNTEAFF. CDR3 coding DNA: TGCGCCAGCAGCTGGGAGTCCTTGAACACTGAAGCTTTCTTT.

The V gene is TRBV7-9, the J gene TRBJ2-1, with D possibly TRBD1 on 5 matching bases. The CDR3 spans 16 residues. V was clipped by 5 bases and J by 1 base, with 15 bases between them. CDR1 SEHNR and CDR2 FQNEAQ come from the germline V gene (reference sequence). The CDR3 reads CASSINVGRSYNEQFF. The CDR3 DNA sequence: TGTGCCAGCAGCATAAATGTGGGGCGATCCTACAATGAGCAGTTCTTC.

The chain has TRBV28 and TRBJ2-5; D perhaps matches TRBD2 (6 bases). The V end lost 4 bases, the J end lost 1 base, and 7 bases lay between the germline ends. The V gene's germline CDR1 is MDHEN and CDR2 SYDVKM. The CDR3 contains 13 residues. CDR3 coding DNA: TGTGCCAGCAGTTGGGGGGTCCAAGAGACCCAGTACTTC. It specifies CASSWGVQETQYF.

The chain has TRBV7-8 and TRBJ2-7; 9 positions agree with TRBD2. Unmatched junction bases numbered 4, after V lost 4 bases and J lost 3 bases. The CDR3 length is 14 residues. CDR1 and CDR2 from the germline V gene are SGHVS and FQNEAQ. The CDR3 protein is CASSSSSGVYEQYF. CDR3 bases: TGTGCCAGCAGCTCGTCTAGCGGGGTCTACGAGCAGTACTTC.

In DNA form, the CDR3 reads TGTGCCAGCAGCTGGCAGGGACAGGGAATTGGAAACACCATATATTTT. This encodes CASSWQGQGIGNTIYF. This chain joins TRBV11-2 and TRBJ1-3; 9 bases agree with TRBD1. The CDR3 sequence is 16 residues long. With 4 bases clipped from V and 3 bases from J, the junction kept 7 bases outside the gene matches. Germline CDR1 SGHAT, CDR2 FQNNGV.

The chain's CDR3 is CASSGHSNTQYF. CDR3 nucleotides: TGTGCCAGCAGCGGCCATAGTAATACGCAGTATTTT. The chain joins TRBV9 to TRBJ2-3; no definite D call. Trimming took 3 bases from V and 7 from J, leaving 9 bases between them. There are 12 residues in the CDR3. Germline loops: CDR1 SGDLS, CDR2 YYNGEE.

This clone was detected once. The chain recombines TRBV9 with TRBJ2-2; D might be TRBD1 (6 bases). The germline V gene encodes CDR1 SGDLS and CDR2 YYNGEE. Trimming stripped 0 bases from V and 7 bases from J, with 13 bases between. The CDR3 covers 15 residues. The CDR3 bases are TGTGCCAGCAGCGTAGGGGGGCTGCTCGGCGGGGAGCTGTTTTTT. Translating gives CASSVGGLLGGELFF.

Of note for this clone: The sample holds other DNA sequences that translate to the same CDR3. This chain uses TRBV27 with TRBJ2-7; D is ambiguous. The ends were cut back, 2 bases at V and 0 bases at J, with 5 bases in the middle. Germline V lookup: CDR1 MNHEY, CDR2 SMNVEV (reference sequence). The CDR3 is made up of 13 amino acids. Here the CDR3 DNA reads TGTGCCAGCAGTTTACAGGTCTCCTACGAGCAGTACTTC. Protein: CASSLQVSYEQYF.

Concerning this clone: The sample carries other DNA sequences with the same CDR3. The chain links TRBV11-2 to TRBJ2-7; D gene uncertain. Germline assignment: CDR1 SGHAT and CDR2 FQNNGV. The CDR3 contains 13 residues. V lost 0 bases to trimming and J lost 3 bases, with 6 bases between them. The chain's CDR3 is CASSLDRGYEQYF. In nucleotides, the CDR3 is TGTGCCAGCAGCTTAGATCGCGGCTACGAGCAGTACTTC. Together with reference TRBV11-2 and TRBJ2-7, the CDR3 gives the full variable domain: EAGVAQSPRYKIIEKRQSVAFWCNPISGHATLYWYQQILGQGPKLLIQFQNNGVVDDSQLPKDRFSAERLKGVDSTLKIQPAKLEDSAVYLCASSLDRGYEQYFGPGTRLTVT.

The V gene is TRBV28, the J gene TRBJ1-2; D remains ambiguous. Looked up from germline, CDR1 is MDHEN and CDR2 is SYDVKM. Trimming took 5 bases from V and 4 from J, leaving 8 bases between them. The CDR3 sequence is 12 residues long. The DNA of the CDR3 is TGTGCCAGCAGTCTCCGGTTCTATGGCTACACCTTC. Amino acids: CASSLRFYGYTF.

CDR3 amino acids: CASDGQLYNSPLHF. CDR3 nucleotide sequence: TGTGCCAGCGATGGACAGCTCTATAATTCACCCCTCCACTTT. The chain joins TRBV5-8 to TRBJ1-6; TRBD1 might be the D (6 bases). This CDR3 is built from 14 residues. V lost 7 bases and J lost 3, with 11 bases in between. Looked up from germline, CDR1 is SGHTS and CDR2 is YDEGEE.

V gene TRBV6-6 combines with J gene TRBJ2-1; 8 bases map to TRBD2. J lost 8 bases, V lost 3 bases, and 9 bases had no gene match. Germline loops: CDR1 MNHNY, CDR2 SVGAGI (reference sequence). The CDR3 length is 15 residues. The CDR3 region is CASSYSAGAVHEQFF. DNA for the CDR3: TGTGCCAGCAGTTATTCAGCGGGAGCTGTCCATGAGCAGTTCTTC.

This clone showed up just a few times. V usage is TRBV6-5 and J usage is TRBJ2-2, with D perhaps TRBD2 (5 bases). Germline loops: CDR1 MNHEY, CDR2 SVGAGI. The CDR3 runs 13 residues. With 2 bases removed from V and 6 bases from J, the gap between germline ends came to 7 bases. The CDR3 spells CASSYEGAGELFF. The CDR3 DNA reads TGTGCCAGCAGTTACGAGGGAGCCGGGGAGCTGTTTTTT.

The rearrangement uses TRBV29-1 and TRBJ1-1; no firm D call. The length of the CDR3 is 15 residues. The V gene's germline CDR1 is SQVTM and CDR2 ANQGSEA. Trimming left V 6 bases short and J 1 base short, with 18 bases between. In nucleotides, the CDR3 is TGCAGCGTAGCAAGACTGCGTGTCGAGAACACTGAAGCTTTCTTT. Its translation: CSVARLRVENTEAFF. The full variable domain, its missing parts supplied by reference TRBV29-1 and TRBJ1-1, is SAVISQKPSRDICQRGTSLTIQCQVDSQVTMMFWYRQQPGQSLTLIATANQGSEATYESGFVIDKFPISRPNLTFSTLTVSNMSPEDSSIYLCSVARLRVENTEAFFGQGTRLTVV.

The V call is TRBV10-1, the J call TRBJ2-3, with unresolved D. CDR1 and CDR2 from the germline V gene are WNHNN and SYGVQD (reference sequence). The V end was cut by 0 bases, the J end by 2 bases, with 6 bases between. This CDR3 comprises 14 residues. CDR3: CASSESRSTDTQYF. CDR3 nucleotides: TGCGCCAGCAGTGAGTCGAGATCCACAGATACGCAGTATTTT.

Regarding this clone: This sample includes further DNA sequences coding for the same CDR3. The J gene is TRBJ2-7, the V gene TRBV5-4, with a possible D match to TRBD1 (6 bases). Trimming removed 4 bases from V and 1 base from J, with 9 bases in between. Germline CDR1 SGHNT, CDR2 YYREEE (reference sequence). CDR3 size: 13 residues. CDR3 DNA: TGTGCCAGCAGCAGAGACAGGTCCTACGAGCAGTACTTC. Its translation: CASSRDRSYEQYF.

For this clone: Distinct nucleotide sequences in the sample also encode this CDR3. The chain couples TRBV9 to TRBJ2-7; 7 bases match TRBD1. This CDR3 spans 14 amino acids. The V gene end was trimmed by 0 bases and the J gene end by 3 bases; junction bases not matched to a gene: 3. Germline CDR1 reads SGDLS; CDR2 reads YYNGEE. The CDR3 nucleotides are TGTGCCAGCAGCGTAGGAGCAGGGGGCTACGAGCAGTACTTC. Its protein is CASSVGAGGYEQYF.

The gene calls are TRBV5-6 and TRBJ2-1; no firm D call. This CDR3 region has 14 residues. Trimming cost V 5 bases and J 0 bases, with 9 bases left between them. Germline CDR1 reads SGHDT; CDR2 reads YYEEEE. The CDR3 protein is CASSEALSYNEQFF. The CDR3 bases are TGTGCCAGCAGTGAGGCACTCTCCTACAATGAGCAGTTCTTC.

The CDR3 loop reads CARSKTSGGYEQYF. Here the CDR3 DNA reads TGTGCCAGAAGCAAGACTAGCGGGGGCTACGAGCAGTACTTC. The gene calls are TRBV5-3 and TRBJ2-7, with 12 bases matching TRBD2. TRBV5-3 is known as an ORF, though its function is uncertain. With 4 bases clipped from V and 3 bases from J, the junction kept 2 bases outside the gene matches. The CDR3 is 14 amino acids.

The chain employs TRBV7-6 and TRBJ1-1, with 8 bases matching TRBD1. CDR1 and CDR2 (germline): SGHVS, FNYEAQ. The V and J ends lost 6 bases and 2 bases, in that order; junction bases with no gene match: 8. This CDR3 is 15 amino acids long. The CDR3 reads CASRETGTGNTEAFF. The CDR3 region has the DNA TGTGCCAGCAGGGAAACCGGGACAGGTAACACTGAAGCTTTCTTT.